A few counts support the clone carrying this TCR beta chain. The germline gene is not matched at one end of the junction; a read error may be the cause. Sequencing was performed with immunoSEQ multiplex PCR; in TCRdb, only in-frame clones are kept and a portion is missing. The sample has around 460,000 clones, over 85% seen once; the top ten hold roughly 0.78%. This specimen comes from a study of blood T cell repertoires in COVID-19. Study information: T cells, B-cell-depleted T cells, or PBMCs supplied cDNA or gDNA.

The CDR3 is made up of 14 amino acids. Germline V lookup: CDR1 SEHNR, CDR2 FQNEAQ (reference sequence). The V and J genes are TRBV7-9 and TRBJ2-7; tentative D call: TRBD2 (6 bases). The source is a man between 18 and 35 years old with COVID-19, enrolled during active disease. Sequenced material: peripheral blood. CDR3 DNA sequence: TGTGCCAGCAGCTTTTCGGGGGTCTCCGACGAGCAGTACTTC. Its protein product is CASSFSGVSDEQYF.